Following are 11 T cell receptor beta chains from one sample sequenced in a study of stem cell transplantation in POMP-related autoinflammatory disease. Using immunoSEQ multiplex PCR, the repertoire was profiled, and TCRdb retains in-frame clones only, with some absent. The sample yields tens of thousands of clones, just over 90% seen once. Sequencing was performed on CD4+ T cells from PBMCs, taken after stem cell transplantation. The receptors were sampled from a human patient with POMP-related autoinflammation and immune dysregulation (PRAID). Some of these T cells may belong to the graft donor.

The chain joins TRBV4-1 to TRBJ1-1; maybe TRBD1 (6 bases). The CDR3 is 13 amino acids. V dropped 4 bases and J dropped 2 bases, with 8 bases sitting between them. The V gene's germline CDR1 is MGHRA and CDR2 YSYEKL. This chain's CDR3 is CASSLGTNTEAFF. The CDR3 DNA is TGCGCCAGCAGCCTCGGGACAAACACTGAAGCTTTCTTT.

The CDR3 nucleotides are TGTGCCAGCAGTTTAGGGATCGTCACAGGGTTCAAGAACACTGAAGCTTTCTTT. Translated: CASSLGIVTGFKNTEAFF. The genes are TRBV27 and TRBJ1-1; D might be TRBD1 (6 bases). V was clipped by 2 bases and J by 1 base, with 20 bases between them. The CDR3 extends over 18 amino acids. CDR1 MNHEY and CDR2 SMNVEV come from the germline V gene (reference sequence).

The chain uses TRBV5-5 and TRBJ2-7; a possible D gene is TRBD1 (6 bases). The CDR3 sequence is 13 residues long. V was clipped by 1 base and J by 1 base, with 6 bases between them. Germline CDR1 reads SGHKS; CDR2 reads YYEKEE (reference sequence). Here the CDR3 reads CASSLRGSYEQYF. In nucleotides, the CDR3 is TGTGCCAGCAGCTTGAGGGGGTCCTACGAGCAGTACTTC.

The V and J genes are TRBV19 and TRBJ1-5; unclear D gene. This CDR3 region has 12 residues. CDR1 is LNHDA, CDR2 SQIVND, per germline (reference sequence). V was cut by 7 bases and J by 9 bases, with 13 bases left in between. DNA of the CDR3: TGTGCCAGTACCTATCAGACCGGGCCCCAGCATTTT. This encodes CASTYQTGPQHF.

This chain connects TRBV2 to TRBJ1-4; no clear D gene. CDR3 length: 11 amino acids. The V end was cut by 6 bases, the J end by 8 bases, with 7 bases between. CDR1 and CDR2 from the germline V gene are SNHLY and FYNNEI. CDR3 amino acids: CASRIREKLFF. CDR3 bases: TGTGCCAGCAGGATAAGAGAAAAACTGTTTTTT.

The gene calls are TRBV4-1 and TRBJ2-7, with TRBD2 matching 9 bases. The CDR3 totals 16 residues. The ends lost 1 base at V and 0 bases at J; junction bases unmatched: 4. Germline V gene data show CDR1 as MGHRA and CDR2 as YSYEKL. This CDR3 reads CASSQGLAGSSYEQYF. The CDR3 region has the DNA TGCGCCAGCAGCCAAGGTCTAGCGGGAAGCTCCTACGAGCAGTACTTC.

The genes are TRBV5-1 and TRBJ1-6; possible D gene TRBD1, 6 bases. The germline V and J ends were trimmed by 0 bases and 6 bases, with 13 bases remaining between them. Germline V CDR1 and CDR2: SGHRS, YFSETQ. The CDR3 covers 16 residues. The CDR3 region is CASSLDPQGANSPLHF. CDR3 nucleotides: TGCGCCAGCAGCTTGGACCCACAGGGAGCTAATTCACCCCTCCACTTT.

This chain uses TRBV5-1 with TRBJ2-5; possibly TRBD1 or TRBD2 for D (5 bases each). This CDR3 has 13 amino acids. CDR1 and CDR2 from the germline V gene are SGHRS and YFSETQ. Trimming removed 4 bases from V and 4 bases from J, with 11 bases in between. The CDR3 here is CASSPGTRETQYF. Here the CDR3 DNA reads TGCGCCAGCAGCCCCGGGACGCGAGAGACCCAGTACTTC.

CDR3 sequence: CATSDLDRDTGELFF. DNA of the CDR3: TGTGCCACCAGTGATTTAGACAGGGACACCGGGGAGCTGTTTTTT. This chain connects TRBV24-1 to TRBJ2-2; TRBD1 agrees at 7 bases. The CDR3 extends over 15 amino acids. V was pared by 1 base and J by 3 bases, with 1 base of the junction left unmatched. The germline V gene has CDR1 KGHDR and CDR2 SFDVKD.

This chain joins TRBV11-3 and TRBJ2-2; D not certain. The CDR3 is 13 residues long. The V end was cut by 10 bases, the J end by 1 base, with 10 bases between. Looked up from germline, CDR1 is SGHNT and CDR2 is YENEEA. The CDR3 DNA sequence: TGTGCCACCCCGTCGGAGAACACCGGGGAGCTGTTTTTT. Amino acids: CATPSENTGELFF.

The CDR3, as DNA: TGTGCCAGCAGCCCGCCTCCGGGACACCGGAACACTGAAGCTTTCTTT. It yields the protein CASSPPPGHRNTEAFF. The gene calls are TRBV28 and TRBJ1-1; perhaps TRBD1 as D (6 bases). Germline V gene lookup returns CDR1 MDHEN and CDR2 SYDVKM. V was clipped by 6 bases and J by 1 base, with 18 bases between them. This CDR3 has 16 residues.